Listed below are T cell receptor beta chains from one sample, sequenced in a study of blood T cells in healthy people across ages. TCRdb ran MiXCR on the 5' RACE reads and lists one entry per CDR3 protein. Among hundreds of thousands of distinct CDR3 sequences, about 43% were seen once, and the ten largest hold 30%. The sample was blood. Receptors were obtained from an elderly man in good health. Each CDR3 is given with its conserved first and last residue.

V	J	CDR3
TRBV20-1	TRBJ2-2	CSASATGYTGELFF
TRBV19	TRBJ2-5	CASSMAPAEETQYF
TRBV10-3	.	CAISGQTQYF
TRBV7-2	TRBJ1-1	CASSLPGQWGQNTEAFF
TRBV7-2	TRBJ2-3	CASSKLEADTQYF
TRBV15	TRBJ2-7	CATSIAAGRVGSKQYF
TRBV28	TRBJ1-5	CASRSNRAQHF
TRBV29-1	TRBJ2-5	CSSARGDFNNEQYF
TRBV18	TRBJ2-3	CASSRGQGGTDTQYF
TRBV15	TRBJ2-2	CATSSAATGELFF
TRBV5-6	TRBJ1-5	CASSTGVRQPQHF
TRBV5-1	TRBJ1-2	CASSLRGQGNYGYTF
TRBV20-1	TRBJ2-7	CSASSGVYEQYF
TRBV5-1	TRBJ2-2	CASSLLGAPNTGELFF
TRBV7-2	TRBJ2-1	CASSLEVMGTGWNEQFF
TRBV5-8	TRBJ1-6	CASSSWVDSPLHF
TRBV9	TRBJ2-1	CASSVELAGFVNEQFF
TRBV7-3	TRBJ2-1	CASSLTSRTQSSYNEQFF
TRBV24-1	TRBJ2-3	CATSDSAGKKDTQYF
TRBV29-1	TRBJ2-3	CSVERTGDPPDTQYF
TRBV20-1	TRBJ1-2	CSARAGRDYGYTF
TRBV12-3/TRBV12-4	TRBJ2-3	CAAGVSTDTQYF
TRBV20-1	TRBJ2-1	CSARVSGTEARSSYNEQFF
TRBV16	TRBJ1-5	CASTPTPNQPQHF
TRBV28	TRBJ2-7	CASRYGTVSYEQYF
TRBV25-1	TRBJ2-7	CASTHRDRLRQYF
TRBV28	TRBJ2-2	CASSERAGELFF
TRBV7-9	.	CASSLVGQSSYNEQYF
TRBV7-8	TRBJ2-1	CASSNRDRVDEQFF
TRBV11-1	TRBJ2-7	CASSPRPRLAGDYEQYF
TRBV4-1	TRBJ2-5	CASSQGAYYQETQYF
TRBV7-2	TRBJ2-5	CASSLTPGQQETQYF
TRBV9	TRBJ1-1	CASSEGQGKNTEAFF
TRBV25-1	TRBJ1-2	CASSESAYLYGYTF
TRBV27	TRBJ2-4	CARGSRATDRVNIQYF
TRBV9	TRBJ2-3	CASSVDQGGTDTQYF
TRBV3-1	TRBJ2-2	CASSQGSSGGTNTGELFF
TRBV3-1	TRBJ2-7	CASSHGNTLYEQYF
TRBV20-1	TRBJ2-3	CSAPGPRYTDTQYF
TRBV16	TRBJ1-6	CASSQGSPLQPLHF
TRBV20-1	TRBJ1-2	CSASRTGSYGYTF
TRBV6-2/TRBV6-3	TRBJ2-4	CASSYIQNIQYF
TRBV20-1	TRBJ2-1	CSASGLAADEQFF
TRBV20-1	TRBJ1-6	CSARATTGENSPLHF
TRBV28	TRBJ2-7	CASSPRGAGPKDEQYF
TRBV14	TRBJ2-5	CASSRDRVRQETQYF
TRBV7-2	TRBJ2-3	CASSLRRRTSTDTQYF
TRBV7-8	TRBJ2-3	CASSLVSRDRDTTDTQYF
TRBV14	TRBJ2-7	CASSQWRLAGTYEQYF
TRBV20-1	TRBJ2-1	CSAREAVNNEQFF
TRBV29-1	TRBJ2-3	CSVVLAGLPTDTQYF
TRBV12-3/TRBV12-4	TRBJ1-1	CASSFGTGGAGAFF
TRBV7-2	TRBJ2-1	CASSLDGLGNEQFF
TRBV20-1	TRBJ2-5	CSAGQGAEETQYF
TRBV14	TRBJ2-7	CASSQDIGRGKDEQYF
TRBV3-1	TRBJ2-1	CASSQEWTYEQFF
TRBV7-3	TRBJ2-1	CASSLANGLAGNEQFF